These 2 T cell receptor beta chains originate from one sample sequenced in a study of identical twins. TCRdb processed the 5' RACE reads anew with MiXCR; each CDR3 protein has one entry. The sample gives roughly 700,000 distinct CDR3 sequences, over 8.5% of which show up once; 0.8% to 1% is in the top ten. The sample also formed part of further work on yellow fever vaccine responses in identical twins.

The sequencing sample was made of PBMCs. Receptors originate from a woman aged 18-30 years in good health.

This clonotype has a count of ten or more. V is TRBV4-3 and J is TRBJ2-7; TRBD2 aligns across 12 bases. The germline CDR1 and CDR2 sequences are LGHNA and YSLEER. Germline trimming cut 2 bases from V and 5 bases from J; bases unmatched to any gene: 28. This CDR3 has 23 amino acids. CDR3 nucleotides: TGCGCCAGCAGCCAAAACCGTGGTCCTCCATCGACTAGCGGGAGCGCCGGGAGAAACGAGCAGTACTTC. This codes for CASSQNRGPPSTSGSAGRNEQYF.

At least ten counts were recorded for this clonotype. The chain is built from TRBV3-1 and TRBJ2-7; 7 nucleotides align to TRBD2. Germline CDR1 and CDR2: LGHDT and YNNKEL (reference sequence). CDR3 length equals 18 residues. The J segment lost 3 bases and the V segment lost 1 base, leaving 15 bases of the junction unmatched. CDR3 nucleotides: TGTGCCAGCAGCCAAGTGGGAGTAGCGGGCGGTAGACACTACGAGCAGTACTTC. Translating it yields CASSQVGVAGGRHYEQYF.